What follows are 19 T cell receptor beta chains derived from one specimen sequenced in a study of T cells in Graves' hyperthyroidism and ophthalmopathy. TCR beta CDR3 regions were amplified from RNA transcripts. Researchers ran a first-round RT-PCR on the TCR CDR3 using the HTBI primer set. TCRdb ran MiXCR on the multiplex PCR reads and lists one entry per CDR3 protein. The data show some 550,000 distinct CDR3 sequences, approximately 15% seen once. The material sequenced was blood. The receptors originated from a middle-aged woman with Graves' ophthalmopathy.

This clonotype showed up many times. The genes are TRBV5-5 and TRBJ1-1; D call uncertain. This CDR3 region has 14 residues. Trimming took 2 bases from V and 2 from J, leaving 10 bases between them. Germline assignment: CDR1 SGHKS and CDR2 YYEKEE (reference sequence). The CDR3 loop reads CASSFVYGNTEAFF. The CDR3 DNA follows: TGTGCCAGCAGCTTCGTTTACGGTAACACTGAAGCTTTCTTT.

This chain uses TRBV27 with TRBJ2-7; D gene uncertain. This CDR3 spans 14 amino acids. Per germline, CDR1 MNHEY and CDR2 SMNVEV (reference sequence). V shed 5 bases and J shed 7 bases, with 18 bases lying between them. The CDR3 DNA sequence: TGTGCCAGCAGTCCATCTCCGGCGCCTACAGAGCAGTACTTC. Its translation: CASSPSPAPTEQYF.

This chain joins TRBV9 and TRBJ2-1, with 12 bases aligning to TRBD2. J lost 4 bases, V lost 0 bases, and 11 bases had no gene match. Germline CDR1 is SGDLS and CDR2 is YYNGEE. The CDR3 contains 19 residues. The DNA for the CDR3 is TGTGCCAGCAGCGTAGGGTATCCGGGACTAGCGGGTTCATACAATGAGCAGTTCTTC. It translates to CASSVGYPGLAGSYNEQFF.

At least ten counts were recorded for this clonotype. CDR3 bases: TGTGCCAGCAGTTCCCCTAGCGGTAGGAGCACAGATACGCAGTATTTT. Its translation is CASSSPSGRSTDTQYF. The chain recombines TRBV6-1 with TRBJ2-3, with 7 bases aligning to TRBD2. V was pared by 5 bases and J by 0 bases, with 8 bases of the junction left unmatched. The CDR3 length is 16 residues. Per the germline V gene, CDR1 is MNHNS and CDR2 is SASEGT.

This clonotype was seen once. The rearrangement links TRBV25-1 to TRBJ1-2; a weak D match, TRBD1 (6 bases). Per germline, CDR1 MGHDK and CDR2 SYGVNS. This CDR3 comprises 13 residues. Between the trimmed V and J ends, which lost 5 bases and 8 bases, there was a span of 15 bases. The CDR3 DNA sequence: TGTGCCAGCAGTCCGTGGGACAAGAAAGGCTACACCTTC. As protein: CASSPWDKKGYTF.

This clonotype has more than one count but fewer than ten. This chain's CDR3 is CASSGWAGDQPQHF. CDR3 nucleotides: TGTGCCAGCAGTGGTTGGGCTGGGGATCAGCCCCAGCATTTT. The chain combines TRBV6-1 with TRBJ1-5; D remains unclear. Germline V CDR1 and CDR2: MNHNS, SASEGT. Trimming left V 4 bases short and J 5 bases short, with 12 bases between. The CDR3 is 14 amino acids.

This clonotype was detected many times. This chain connects TRBV20-1 to TRBJ2-7, with 10 bases aligning to TRBD1. CDR1 and CDR2 from the germline V gene are DFQATT and SNEGSKA (reference sequence). CDR3 length: 14 residues. V lost 8 bases and J lost 3; bases outside the gene matches: 10. CDR3 sequence (DNA): TGCAGTACGAAACCCGGGACAGGGGACTACGAGCAGTACTTC. This gives the protein CSTKPGTGDYEQYF.

This clonotype was seen a handful of times. V is TRBV6-4 and J is TRBJ2-1, with TRBD2 matching 8 bases. Trimming cost V 3 bases and J 1 base; bases outside gene matches: 2. Per the germline V gene, CDR1 is MRHNA and CDR2 is SNTAGT. The CDR3 extends over 15 amino acids. CDR3: CASSDLAGSYNEQFF. The CDR3 coding sequence is TGTGCCAGCAGTGATTTAGCGGGGTCCTACAATGAGCAGTTCTTC.

The chain links TRBV27 to TRBJ1-6; D gene ambiguous. This CDR3 contains 13 residues. The germline gives CDR1 MNHEY, CDR2 SMNVEV (reference sequence). Trimming cost V 7 bases and J 3 bases, with 7 bases left between them. The CDR3 here is CASTAGYNSPLHF. CDR3 DNA: TGTGCCAGCACCGCCGGCTATAATTCACCCCTCCACTTT.

This clonotype was counted a few times. This sequence joins TRBV7-9 and TRBJ2-2; either TRBD1 or TRBD2 may fit D (5 bases each). The CDR3 covers 16 residues. Between the trimmed V and J ends, which lost 4 bases and 0 bases, there was a span of 12 bases. Germline V lookup: CDR1 SEHNR, CDR2 FQNEAQ (reference sequence). CDR3: CASSSWDPANTGELFF. The CDR3 DNA is TGTGCCAGCAGCTCCTGGGACCCAGCGAACACCGGGGAGCTGTTTTTT.

The chain is built from TRBV19 and TRBJ2-2, with D unresolved. This CDR3 contains 16 residues. The V end lost 7 bases, the J end lost 4 bases, and 19 bases lay between the germline ends. Per germline, CDR1 LNHDA and CDR2 SQIVND (reference sequence). CDR3 amino acids: CASTPRVGVATGELFF. CDR3 bases: TGTGCCAGTACACCCCGGGTTGGGGTCGCCACCGGGGAGCTGTTTTTT.

This chain uses TRBV27 with TRBJ2-2; possibly TRBD1 for D (5 bases). Trimming removed 8 bases at V and 5 bases at J, with 9 bases between. This CDR3 is 12 amino acids long. From germline, CDR1 is MNHEY and CDR2 SMNVEV (reference sequence). The CDR3, as DNA: TGTGCCAGCTTATCAGGGACCGGGGAGCTGTTTTTT. Encoded protein: CASLSGTGELFF.

This clonotype appeared many times. The chain couples TRBV6-5 to TRBJ2-3; 8 nucleotides agree with TRBD1. The ends lost 0 bases at V and 5 bases at J; junction bases unmatched: 4. Germline values: CDR1 MNHEY, CDR2 SVGAGI. CDR3 length: 15 amino acids. This chain's CDR3 is CASSYSGRGQDTQYF. For the CDR3, the DNA is TGTGCCAGCAGTTACTCGGGCAGGGGGCAAGATACGCAGTATTTT.

The table lists this clonotype with a few counts. The V and J genes are TRBV27 and TRBJ2-5; D perhaps matches TRBD2 (5 bases). This CDR3 has 13 residues. Germline CDR1 is MNHEY and CDR2 is SMNVEV (reference sequence). V lost 6 bases, J lost 3 bases, and 11 bases lay in between. CDR3 nucleotide sequence: TGTGCCAGCAGCTTTGGGAGAGAAGAGACCCAGTACTTC. The encoded protein is CASSFGREETQYF.

V usage is TRBV20-1 and J usage is TRBJ2-1, with D perhaps assigned TRBD1 or TRBD2 (5 bases each). Germline V lookup: CDR1 DFQATT, CDR2 SNEGSKA (reference sequence). The CDR3 runs to 15 residues. The V and J ends lost 6 bases and 4 bases respectively, with 19 bases between them. CDR3 protein: CSARLGETQYNEQFF. CDR3 nucleotides: TGCAGTGCCCGCCTGGGGGAAACGCAATACAATGAGCAGTTCTTC.

This clonotype was seen many times. The chain carries TRBV27 and TRBJ2-7, with D perhaps TRBD1 (5 bases). Germline assignment: CDR1 MNHEY and CDR2 SMNVEV (reference sequence). The CDR3 extends over 13 amino acids. Trimming removed 3 bases from V and 6 bases from J, with 12 bases in between. In nucleotides, the CDR3 is TGTGCCAGCAGTTTCTGGGGCAGCTCCGAGCAGTACTTC. Amino acid sequence: CASSFWGSSEQYF.

J is TRBJ2-1 and V is TRBV20-1; 9 bases align to TRBD1. The CDR3 runs 14 residues. The V gene end was trimmed by 6 bases and the J gene end by 8 bases; junction bases not matched to a gene: 11. The germline V gene has CDR1 DFQATT and CDR2 SNEGSKA (reference sequence). The chain's CDR3 is CSAIQGAVFDEQFF. Written as DNA, the CDR3 is TGCAGTGCCATACAGGGGGCTGTTTTTGATGAGCAGTTCTTC.

This clonotype was seen a few times. V and J are TRBV6-5 and TRBJ1-5; D ambiguous. V was clipped by 0 bases and J by 6 bases, with 6 bases between them. Germline values: CDR1 MNHEY, CDR2 SVGAGI. The CDR3 is 13 residues long. CDR3 sequence: CASSYSPLQPQHF. The CDR3, as DNA: TGTGCCAGCAGTTACTCTCCACTTCAGCCCCAGCATTTT.

This clonotype was recorded a few times. This chain connects TRBV10-3 to TRBJ2-7; TRBD2 agrees at 15 bases. Germline assignment: CDR1 ENHRY and CDR2 SYGVKD. The CDR3 is made up of 13 amino acids. V lost 10 bases to trimming and J lost 6 bases; unmatched junction nucleotides: 4. The CDR3 DNA follows: TGTGCCAGCACGGGACTAGCGGGAGGCGAGCAGTACTTC. This sequence encodes CASTGLAGGEQYF.